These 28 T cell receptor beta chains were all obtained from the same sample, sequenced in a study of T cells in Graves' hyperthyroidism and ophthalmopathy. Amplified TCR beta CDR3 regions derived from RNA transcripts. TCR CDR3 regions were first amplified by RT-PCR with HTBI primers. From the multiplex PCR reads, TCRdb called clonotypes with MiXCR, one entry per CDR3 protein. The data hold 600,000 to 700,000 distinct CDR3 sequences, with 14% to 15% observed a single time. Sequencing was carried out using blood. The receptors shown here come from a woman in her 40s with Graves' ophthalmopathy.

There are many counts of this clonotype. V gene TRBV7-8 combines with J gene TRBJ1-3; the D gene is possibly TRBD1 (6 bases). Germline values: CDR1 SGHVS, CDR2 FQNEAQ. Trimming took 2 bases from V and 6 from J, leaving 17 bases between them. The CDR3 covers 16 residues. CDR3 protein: CASSLRSRTAANTIYF. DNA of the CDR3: TGTGCCAGCAGCTTAAGGTCTCGGACAGCGGCAAACACCATATATTTT.

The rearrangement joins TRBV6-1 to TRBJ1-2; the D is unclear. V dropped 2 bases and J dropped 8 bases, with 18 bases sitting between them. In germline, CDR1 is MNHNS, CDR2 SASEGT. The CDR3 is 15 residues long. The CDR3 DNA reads TGTGCCAGCAGTGAACAGGTTGGGGATGTCGACGGCTACACCTTC. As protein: CASSEQVGDVDGYTF.

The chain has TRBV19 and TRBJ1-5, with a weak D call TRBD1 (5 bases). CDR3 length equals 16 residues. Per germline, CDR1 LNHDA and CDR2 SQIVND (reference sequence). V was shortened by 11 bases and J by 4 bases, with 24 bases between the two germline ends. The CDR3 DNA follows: TGTGCCGGTCAATCTCAGGGTCGGGTTTTGAATCAGCCCCAGCATTTT. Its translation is CAGQSQGRVLNQPQHF.

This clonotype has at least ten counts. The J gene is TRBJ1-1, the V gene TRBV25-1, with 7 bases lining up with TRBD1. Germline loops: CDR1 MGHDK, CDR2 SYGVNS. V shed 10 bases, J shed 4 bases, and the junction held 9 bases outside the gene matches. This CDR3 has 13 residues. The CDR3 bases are TGTGCCACCAGACGGGACAGTCTCACTGAAGCTTTCTTT. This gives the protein CATRRDSLTEAFF.

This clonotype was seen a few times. The CDR3 protein is CAWSLLAGAYEQYF. In DNA form, the CDR3 reads TGTGCCTGGAGCCTACTAGCGGGAGCCTACGAGCAGTACTTC. V gene TRBV30 combines with J gene TRBJ2-7; 11 bases match TRBD2. V was pared by 3 bases and J by 2 bases, with 3 bases of the junction left unmatched. CDR1 is GTSNPN and CDR2 is SVGIG in the germline V gene (reference sequence). This CDR3 region has 14 residues.

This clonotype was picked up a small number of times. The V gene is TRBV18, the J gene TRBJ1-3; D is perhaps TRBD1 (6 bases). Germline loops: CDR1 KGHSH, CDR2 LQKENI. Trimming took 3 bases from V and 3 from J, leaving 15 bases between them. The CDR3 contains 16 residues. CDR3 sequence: CASSPRGGVDGNTIYF. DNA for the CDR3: TGTGCCAGCTCACCCCGAGGGGGAGTCGATGGAAACACCATATATTTT.

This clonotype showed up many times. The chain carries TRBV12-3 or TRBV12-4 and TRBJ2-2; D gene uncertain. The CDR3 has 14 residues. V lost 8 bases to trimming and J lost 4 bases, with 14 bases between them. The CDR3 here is CASGSRGSTGELFF. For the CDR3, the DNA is TGTGCCAGCGGCAGCCGCGGATCCACCGGGGAGCTGTTTTTT.

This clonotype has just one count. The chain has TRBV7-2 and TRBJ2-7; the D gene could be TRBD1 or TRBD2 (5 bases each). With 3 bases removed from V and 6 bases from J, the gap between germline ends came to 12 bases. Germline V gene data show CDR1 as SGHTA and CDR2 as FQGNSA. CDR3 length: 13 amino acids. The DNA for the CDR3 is TGTGCCAGCAGCTTGGGGGATTTTGGCGAGCAGTACTTC. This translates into CASSLGDFGEQYF.

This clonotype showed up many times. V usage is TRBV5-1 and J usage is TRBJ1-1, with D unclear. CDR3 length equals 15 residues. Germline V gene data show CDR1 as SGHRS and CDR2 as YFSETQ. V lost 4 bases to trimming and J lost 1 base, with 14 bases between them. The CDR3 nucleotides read TGCGCCAGCAGCCCCCAGGAAGGCCGGAACACTGAAGCTTTCTTT. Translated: CASSPQEGRNTEAFF.

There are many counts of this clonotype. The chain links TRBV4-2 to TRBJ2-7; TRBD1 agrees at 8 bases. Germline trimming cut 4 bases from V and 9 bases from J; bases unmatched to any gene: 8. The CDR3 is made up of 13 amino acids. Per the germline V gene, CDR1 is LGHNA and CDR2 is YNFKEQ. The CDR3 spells CASSLGQGNVQYF. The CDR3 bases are TGTGCCAGCAGCCTCGGACAGGGAAATGTGCAGTACTTC.

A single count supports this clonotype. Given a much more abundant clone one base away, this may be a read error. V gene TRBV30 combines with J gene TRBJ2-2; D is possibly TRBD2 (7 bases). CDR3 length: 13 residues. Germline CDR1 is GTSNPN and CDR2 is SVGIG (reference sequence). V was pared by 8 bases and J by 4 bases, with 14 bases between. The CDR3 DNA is TGTGCCAGTGGGGGGGCCAGCACCGGGGAGCTGTTTTTT. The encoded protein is CASGGASTGELFF.

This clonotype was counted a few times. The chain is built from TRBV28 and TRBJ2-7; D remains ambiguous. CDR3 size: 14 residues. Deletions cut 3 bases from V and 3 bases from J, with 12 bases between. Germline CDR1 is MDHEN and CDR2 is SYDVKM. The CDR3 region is CASSFRPRIYEQYF. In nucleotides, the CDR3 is TGTGCCAGCAGTTTTCGCCCCAGGATCTACGAGCAGTACTTC.

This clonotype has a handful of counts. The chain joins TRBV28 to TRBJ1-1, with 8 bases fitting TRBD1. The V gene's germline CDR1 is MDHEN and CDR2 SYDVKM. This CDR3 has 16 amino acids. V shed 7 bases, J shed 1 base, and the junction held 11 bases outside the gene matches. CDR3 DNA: TGTGCCAGCAATAAACGGGATGGGACAGGGAACACTGAAGCTTTCTTT. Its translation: CASNKRDGTGNTEAFF.

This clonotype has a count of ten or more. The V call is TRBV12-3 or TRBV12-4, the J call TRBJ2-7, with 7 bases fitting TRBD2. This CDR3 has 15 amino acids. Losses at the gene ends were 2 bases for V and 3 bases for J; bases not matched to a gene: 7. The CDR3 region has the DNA TGTGCCAGCAGTTTAACAGCTAGCGGCTTCTACGAGCAGTACTTC. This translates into CASSLTASGFYEQYF.

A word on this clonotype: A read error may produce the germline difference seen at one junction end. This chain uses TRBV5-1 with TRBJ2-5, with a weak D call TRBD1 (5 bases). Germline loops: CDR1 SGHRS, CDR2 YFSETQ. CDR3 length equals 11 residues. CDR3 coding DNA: TGCGCCCGCAGGGAAGGGGAGACCCAGTACTTC. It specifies CARREGETQYF.

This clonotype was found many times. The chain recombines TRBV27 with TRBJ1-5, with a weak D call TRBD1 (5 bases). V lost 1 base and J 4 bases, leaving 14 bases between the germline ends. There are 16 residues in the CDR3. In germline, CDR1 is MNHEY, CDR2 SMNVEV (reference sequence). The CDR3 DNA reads TGTGCCAGCAGTTTATTAAGGGACGGACATAATCAGCCCCAGCATTTT. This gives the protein CASSLLRDGHNQPQHF.

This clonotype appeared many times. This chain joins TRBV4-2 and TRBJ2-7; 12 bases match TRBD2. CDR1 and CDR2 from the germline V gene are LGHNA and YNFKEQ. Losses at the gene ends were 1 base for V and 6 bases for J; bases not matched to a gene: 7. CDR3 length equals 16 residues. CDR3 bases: TGTGCCAGCAGCCAAGCGACTAGCGGGAGTTTAGCCGAGCAGTACTTC. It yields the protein CASSQATSGSLAEQYF.

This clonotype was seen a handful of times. As DNA, the CDR3 is TGCGCCAGCAGCTCTGGTTGGCTTGAGGCGACACACCGCTCAGGAGGCTACACCTTC. Translated: CASSSGWLEATHRSGGYTF. This rearrangement joins TRBV5-1 to TRBJ1-2; D uncertain. This CDR3 region has 19 residues. Trimming stripped 3 bases from V and 8 bases from J, with 32 bases between. Germline-derived CDR1 and CDR2 are SGHRS and YFSETQ.

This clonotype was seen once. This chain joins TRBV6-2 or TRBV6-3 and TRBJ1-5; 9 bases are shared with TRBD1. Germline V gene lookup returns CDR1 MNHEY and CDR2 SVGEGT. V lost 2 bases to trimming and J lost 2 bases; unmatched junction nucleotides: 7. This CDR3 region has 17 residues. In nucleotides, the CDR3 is TGTGCCAGCAGTTACGGAGACAGGGGGTCGGGCAATCAGCCCCAGCATTTT. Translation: CASSYGDRGSGNQPQHF.

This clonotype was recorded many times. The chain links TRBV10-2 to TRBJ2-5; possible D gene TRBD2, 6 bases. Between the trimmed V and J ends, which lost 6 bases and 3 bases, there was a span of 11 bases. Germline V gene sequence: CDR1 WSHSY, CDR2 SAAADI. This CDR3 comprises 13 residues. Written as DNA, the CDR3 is TGCGCCAGCAGGGAGGGAGTTGAAGAGACCCAGTACTTC. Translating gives CASREGVEETQYF.

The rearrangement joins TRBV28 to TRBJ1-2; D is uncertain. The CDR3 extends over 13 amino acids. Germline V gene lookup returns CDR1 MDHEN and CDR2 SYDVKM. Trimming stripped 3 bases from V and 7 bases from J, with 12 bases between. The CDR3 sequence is CASSFGGLGGYTF. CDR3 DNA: TGTGCCAGCAGTTTCGGAGGGTTAGGTGGCTACACCTTC.

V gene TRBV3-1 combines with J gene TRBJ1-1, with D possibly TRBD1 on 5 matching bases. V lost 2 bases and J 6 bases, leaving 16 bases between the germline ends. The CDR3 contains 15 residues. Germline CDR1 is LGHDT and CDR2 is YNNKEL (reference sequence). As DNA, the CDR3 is TGTGCCAGCAGCCAATTTGGGGCAGGGACCGCTGAAGCTTTCTTT. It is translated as CASSQFGAGTAEAFF.

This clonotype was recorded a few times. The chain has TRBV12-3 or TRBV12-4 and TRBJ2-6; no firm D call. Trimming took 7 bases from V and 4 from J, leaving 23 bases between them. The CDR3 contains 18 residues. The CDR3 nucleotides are TGTGCCAGCACTTCGGCCGTCCCTAACCGTCTCGGGGCCAACGTCCTGACTTTC. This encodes CASTSAVPNRLGANVLTF.

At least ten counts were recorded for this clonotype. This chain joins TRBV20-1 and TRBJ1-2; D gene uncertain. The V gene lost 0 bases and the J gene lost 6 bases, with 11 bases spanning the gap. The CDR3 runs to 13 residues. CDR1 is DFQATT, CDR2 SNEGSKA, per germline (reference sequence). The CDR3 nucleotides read TGCAGTGCTAGAGATCGGGTAGAGGATGGCTACACCTTC. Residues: CSARDRVEDGYTF.

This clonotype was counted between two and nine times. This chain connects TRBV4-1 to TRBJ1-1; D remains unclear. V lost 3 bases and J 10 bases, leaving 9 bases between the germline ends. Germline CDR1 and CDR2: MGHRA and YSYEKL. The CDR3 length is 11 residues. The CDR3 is CASSHSGLAFF. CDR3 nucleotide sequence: TGCGCCAGCAGCCATTCAGGCTTAGCTTTCTTT.

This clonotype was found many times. CDR3 amino acids: CATGDYNTGELFF. CDR3 bases: TGTGCCACCGGGGACTATAACACCGGGGAGCTGTTTTTT. The chain has TRBV15 and TRBJ2-2; 7 nucleotides agree with TRBD2. This CDR3 has 13 residues. Germline V gene sequence: CDR1 LNHNV, CDR2 YYDKDF (reference sequence). Germline trimming cut 8 bases from V and 2 bases from J; bases unmatched to any gene: 2. Supplemented by reference TRBV15 and TRBJ2-2, the full variable domain reads DAMVIQNPRYQVTQFGKPVTLSCSQTLNHNVMYWYQQKSSQAPKLLFHYYDKDFNNEADTPDNFQSRRPNTSFCFLDIRSPGLGDTAMYLCATGDYNTGELFFGEGSRLTVL.

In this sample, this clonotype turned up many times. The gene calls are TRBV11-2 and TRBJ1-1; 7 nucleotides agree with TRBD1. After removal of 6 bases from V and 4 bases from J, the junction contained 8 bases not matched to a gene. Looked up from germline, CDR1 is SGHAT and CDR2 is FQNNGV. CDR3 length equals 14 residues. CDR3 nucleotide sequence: TGTGCCAGCAGACCTACAGGGGTAGGCACTGAAGCTTTCTTT. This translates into CASRPTGVGTEAFF.

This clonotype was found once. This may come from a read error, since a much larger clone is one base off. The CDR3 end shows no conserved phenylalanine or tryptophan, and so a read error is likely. The CDR3 nucleotides are TGTGCCAGCAGTTATCCCCTCTCGTCTGAGACCTACGAGCAGTACCTC. Its protein product is CASSYPLSSETYEQYL. The chain has TRBV6-2 or TRBV6-3 and TRBJ2-7; no definite D call. CDR3 size: 16 residues. The V gene's germline CDR1 is MNHEY and CDR2 SVGEGT. V was shortened by 3 bases and J by 2 bases, with 17 bases between the two germline ends.